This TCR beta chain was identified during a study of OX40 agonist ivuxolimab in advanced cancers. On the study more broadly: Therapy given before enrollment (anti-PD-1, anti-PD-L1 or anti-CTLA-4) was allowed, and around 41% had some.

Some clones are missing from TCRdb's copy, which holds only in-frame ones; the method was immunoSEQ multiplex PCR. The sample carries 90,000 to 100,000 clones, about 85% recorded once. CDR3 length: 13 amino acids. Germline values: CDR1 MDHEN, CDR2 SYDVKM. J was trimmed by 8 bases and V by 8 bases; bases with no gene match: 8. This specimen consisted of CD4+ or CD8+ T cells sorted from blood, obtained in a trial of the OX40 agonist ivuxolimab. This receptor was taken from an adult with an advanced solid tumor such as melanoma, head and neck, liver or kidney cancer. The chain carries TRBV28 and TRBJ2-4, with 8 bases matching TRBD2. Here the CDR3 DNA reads TGTGCCAGCGTTTCAGCGGGAGCTTACATTCAGTACTTC. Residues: CASVSAGAYIQYF.